The clone carrying this TCR beta chain was seen once. Its specificity is not known. The CDR3 spans 13 residues. Trimming removed 7 bases from V and 0 bases from J, with 12 bases in between. Germline assignment: CDR1 SQVTM and CDR2 ANQGSEA. The sample comes from a study of T cell responses to AZD1222 COVID-19 vaccine. Study findings and constraints: Vaccine-associated CD4 TCRs spanned spike, dominant at 160-218 and 743-854. When two AZD1222 doses had been given, Spike-specific TCR breadth and depth rose.

Repertoires were generated with immunoSEQ multiplex PCR, while TCRdb's copy carries only in-frame clones and drops some. The repertoire holds 160,000 or so clones, with 88% as singletons. This TCR was sampled from an adult who had recovered from COVID-19. The chain has TRBV29-1 and TRBJ1-1, with D unclear. Sequences were derived from peripheral blood, sampled after recovery from COVID-19. CDR3 sequence: CSAGFGLNTEAFF. The DNA for the CDR3 is TGCAGCGCCGGGTTTGGCCTGAACACTGAAGCTTTCTTT.